These T cell receptor beta chains were read from a single sample in a study of shared clonotypes between healthy human individuals. The method was immunoSEQ multiplex PCR; TCRdb's version includes in-frame clones alone and lacks a portion of them. The table has a few million clones, roughly 93% seen once. Sequenced material: naive CD4+ T cells from PBMCs. These receptors all come from a man aged 18-30 years in good health. Some clones in this sample may be carry-over from other donors' samples. The CDR3 runs from the conserved cysteine through the conserved F or W. Fields, in order: J gene, V gene, D gene, clone size, CDR3 DNA, CDR3 protein. The D gene is left open where the match is weak. Clone sizes are given selectively: once, few, many, or a class where the clone is expanded.

>TRBJ2-3|TRBV29-1|TRBD1|-
TGCAGCGTTGAGGATCGGACAGGACCCACAGATACGCAGTATTTT
CSVEDRTGPTDTQYF
>TRBJ2-1|TRBV9|TRBD2|-
TGTGCCAGCAGCGCCGGACTAGCGGGTGATAATGAGCAGTTCTTC
CASSAGLAGDNEQFF
>TRBJ2-1|TRBV27|TRBD2|-
TGTGCCAGCAGTCTTCAAGGACTAGCGTTAAGCTCCTACAATGAGCAGTTCTTC
CASSLQGLALSSYNEQFF
>TRBJ2-1|TRBV25-1|-|-
TGTGCCAGCAGCCTTACTACCCTCGGGCAGTTCTTC
CASSLTTLGQFF
>TRBJ1-1|TRBV7-3|-|-
TGTGCCAGCAGCTTAACGACCACAGGACCTGCTTTCTTT
CASSLTTTGPAFF
>TRBJ2-3|TRBV2|-|-
TGTGCCAGCAGTGCGGATACAGATACGCAGTATTTT
CASSADTDTQYF
>TRBJ2-2|TRBV5-4|TRBD1|-
TGTGCCAGCAGCCCGGGACAGACTCTAGTCGGGGAGCTGTTTTTT
CASSPGQTLVGELFF
>TRBJ2-2|TRBV5-6|TRBD2|-
TGTGCCAGCAGCGGCAAGCGGGAATACACCGGGGAGCTGTTTTTT
CASSGKREYTGELFF
>TRBJ1-2|TRBV10-3|-|-
TGTGCCATCAGTGAGACCGACAGGCCCCTGGTGGGCTATGGCTACACCTTC
CAISETDRPLVGYGYTF
>TRBJ2-1|TRBV6-4|TRBD2|-
TGTGCCAGCAGTCGGGAGGCCTACAATGAGCAGTTCTTC
CASSREAYNEQFF
>TRBJ1-3|TRBV7-2|-|once
TGTGCCAGCAGCTTATACGCCGGGGGCTCTGGAAACACCATATATTTT
CASSLYAGGSGNTIYF
>TRBJ2-7|TRBV29-1|TRBD1|-
TGCAGCGTTGTAAAGGGGGCAGGGGGCGAGCAGTACTTC
CSVVKGAGGEQYF
>TRBJ2-7|TRBV21-1|-|-
TGTGCCAGCAGCAAGGGAGCGGCAGCCTACGAGCAGTACTTC
CASSKGAAAYEQYF
>TRBJ1-2|TRBV6-5|TRBD1|few
TGTGCCAGCAGTTACGGGACAGGGGGCCCCTATGGCTACACCTTC
CASSYGTGGPYGYTF
>TRBJ1-5|TRBV2|-|few
TGTGCCAGCAGAGTACAGGGCAATCAGCCCCAGCATTTT
CASRVQGNQPQHF